Sequencing of this T cell receptor (beta chain) was carried out in a study of shared clonotypes between healthy human individuals. Amplification in unsorted PBMC replicate PCRs started from 250 to 350 ng DNA, which equals tens of thousands of T cell genomes. Using immunoSEQ multiplex PCR, the repertoire was profiled, and TCRdb retains in-frame clones only, with some absent. Of 400,000 to 500,000 clones listed, 65% to 80% are singletons. The CDR3 sequence is 15 residues long. The V and J ends lost 5 bases and 3 bases respectively, with 16 bases between them. The germline gives CDR1 WNHNN, CDR2 SYGVQD (reference sequence).

The receptor was derived from a woman between 40 and 50 years old in good health. Some clones in this sample may be carry-over from other donors' samples. The genes are TRBV10-1 and TRBJ2-5; D is perhaps TRBD1 or TRBD2 (5 bases each). Sequenced sample: PBMCs. CDR3 loop: CASSLTGTEEETQYF. The CDR3 nucleotides read TGCGCCAGCAGTCTTACCGGGACGGAAGAAGAGACCCAGTACTTC.